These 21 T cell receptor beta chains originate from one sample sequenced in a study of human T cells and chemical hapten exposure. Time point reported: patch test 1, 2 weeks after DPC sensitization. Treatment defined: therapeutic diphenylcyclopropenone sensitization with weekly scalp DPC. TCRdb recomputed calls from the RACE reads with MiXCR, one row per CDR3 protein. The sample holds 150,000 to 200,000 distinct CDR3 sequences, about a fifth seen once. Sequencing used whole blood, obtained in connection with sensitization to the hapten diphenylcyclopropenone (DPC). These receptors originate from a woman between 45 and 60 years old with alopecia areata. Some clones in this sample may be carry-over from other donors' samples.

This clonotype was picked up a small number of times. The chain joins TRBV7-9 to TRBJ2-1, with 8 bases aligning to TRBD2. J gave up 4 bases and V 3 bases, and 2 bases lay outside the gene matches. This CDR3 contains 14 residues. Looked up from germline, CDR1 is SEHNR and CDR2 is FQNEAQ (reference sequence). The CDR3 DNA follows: TGTGCCAGCAGCTTCGCTAGCGGGTACAATGAGCAGTTCTTC. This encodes CASSFASGYNEQFF.

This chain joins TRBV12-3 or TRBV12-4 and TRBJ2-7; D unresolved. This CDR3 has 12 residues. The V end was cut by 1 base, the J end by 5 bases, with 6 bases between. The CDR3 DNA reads TGTGCCAGCAGTTTAGGGTTCGACGAGCAGTACTTC. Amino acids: CASSLGFDEQYF.

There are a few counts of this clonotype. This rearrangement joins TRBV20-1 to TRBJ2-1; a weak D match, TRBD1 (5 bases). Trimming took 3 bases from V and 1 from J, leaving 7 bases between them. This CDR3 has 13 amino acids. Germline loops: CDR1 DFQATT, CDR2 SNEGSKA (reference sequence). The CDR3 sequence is CSASKGSYNEQFF. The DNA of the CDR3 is TGCAGTGCTAGTAAGGGGTCCTACAATGAGCAGTTCTTC.

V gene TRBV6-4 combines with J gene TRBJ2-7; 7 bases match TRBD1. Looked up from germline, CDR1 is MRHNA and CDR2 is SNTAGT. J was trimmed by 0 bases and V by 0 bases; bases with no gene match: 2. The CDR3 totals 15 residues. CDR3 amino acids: CASSDSGQHSYEQYF. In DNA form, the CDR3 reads TGTGCCAGCAGTGACTCGGGACAGCACTCCTACGAGCAGTACTTC.

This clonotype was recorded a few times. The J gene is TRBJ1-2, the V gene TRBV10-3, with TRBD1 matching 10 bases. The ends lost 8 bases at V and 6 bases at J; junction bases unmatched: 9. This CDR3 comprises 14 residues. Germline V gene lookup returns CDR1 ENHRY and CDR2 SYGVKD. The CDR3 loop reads CAIGSTGTGDGYTF. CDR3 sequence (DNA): TGTGCCATCGGATCTACCGGGACAGGGGATGGCTACACCTTC.

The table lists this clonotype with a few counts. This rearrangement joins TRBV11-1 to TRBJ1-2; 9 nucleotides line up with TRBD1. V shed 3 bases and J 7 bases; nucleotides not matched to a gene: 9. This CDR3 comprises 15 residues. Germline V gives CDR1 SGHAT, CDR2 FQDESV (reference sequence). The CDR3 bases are TGTGCCAGCAGCTTGTTCCGGGACAGGGTGGTTGGCTACACCTTC. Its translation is CASSLFRDRVVGYTF.

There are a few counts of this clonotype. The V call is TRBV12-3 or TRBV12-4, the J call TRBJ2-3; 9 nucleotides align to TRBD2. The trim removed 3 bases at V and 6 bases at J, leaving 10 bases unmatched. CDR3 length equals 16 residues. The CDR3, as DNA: TGTGCCAGCAGTTTTCGGGTAGCGGGAGTCTCGGATACGCAGTATTTT. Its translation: CASSFRVAGVSDTQYF.

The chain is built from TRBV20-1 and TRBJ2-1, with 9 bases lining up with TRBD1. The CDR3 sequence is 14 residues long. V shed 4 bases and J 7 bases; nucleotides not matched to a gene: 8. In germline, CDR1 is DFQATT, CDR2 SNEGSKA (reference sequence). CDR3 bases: TGCAGTGCTACGCCGGGACAGGGAGGGAATGAGCAGTTCTTC. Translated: CSATPGQGGNEQFF.

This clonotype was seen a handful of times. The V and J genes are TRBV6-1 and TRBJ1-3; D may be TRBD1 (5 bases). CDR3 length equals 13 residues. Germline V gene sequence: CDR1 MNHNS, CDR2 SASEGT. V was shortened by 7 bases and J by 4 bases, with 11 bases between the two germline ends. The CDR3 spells CASIRESGNTIYF. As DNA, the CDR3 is TGTGCCAGCATCAGGGAATCCGGAAACACCATATATTTT.

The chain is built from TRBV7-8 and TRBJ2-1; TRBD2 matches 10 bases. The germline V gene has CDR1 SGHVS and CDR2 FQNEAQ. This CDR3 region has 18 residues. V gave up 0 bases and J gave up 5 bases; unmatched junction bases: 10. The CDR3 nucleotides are TGTGCCAGCAGCTTAGCGCCAACCGGGACTAGCGTAAACAATGAGCAGTTCTTC. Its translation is CASSLAPTGTSVNNEQFF.

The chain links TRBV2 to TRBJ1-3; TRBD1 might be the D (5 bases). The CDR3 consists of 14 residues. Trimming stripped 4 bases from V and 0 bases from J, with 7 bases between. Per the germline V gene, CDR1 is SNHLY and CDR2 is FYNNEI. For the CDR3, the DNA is TGTGCCAGCAGTGTGGGGGTCTCTGGAAACACCATATATTTT. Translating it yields CASSVGVSGNTIYF.

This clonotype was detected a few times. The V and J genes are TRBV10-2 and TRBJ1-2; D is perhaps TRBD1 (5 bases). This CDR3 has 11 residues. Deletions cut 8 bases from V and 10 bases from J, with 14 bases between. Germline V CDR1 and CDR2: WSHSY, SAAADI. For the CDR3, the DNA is TGCGCCAGCTATGAGCAGGGATACTACACCTTC. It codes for CASYEQGYYTF.

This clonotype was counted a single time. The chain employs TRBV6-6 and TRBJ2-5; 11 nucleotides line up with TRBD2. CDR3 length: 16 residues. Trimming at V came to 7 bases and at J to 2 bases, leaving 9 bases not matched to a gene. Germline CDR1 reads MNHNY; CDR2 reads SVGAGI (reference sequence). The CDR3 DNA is TGTGCCAGCACCCGAATGCGACTAGCGGGACAAGAGACCCAGTACTTC. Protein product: CASTRMRLAGQETQYF.

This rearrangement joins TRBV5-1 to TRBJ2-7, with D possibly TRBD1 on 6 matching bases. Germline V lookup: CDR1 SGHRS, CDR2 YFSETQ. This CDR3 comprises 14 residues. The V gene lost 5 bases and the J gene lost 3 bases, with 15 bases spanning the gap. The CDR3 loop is CASSHGTSNYEQYF. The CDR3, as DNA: TGCGCCAGCAGTCACGGGACAAGCAACTACGAGCAGTACTTC.

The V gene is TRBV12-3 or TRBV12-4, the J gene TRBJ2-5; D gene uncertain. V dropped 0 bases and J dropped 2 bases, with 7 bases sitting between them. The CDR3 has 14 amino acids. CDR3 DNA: TGTGCCAGCAGTTTAGCGGCTATACAAGAGACCCAGTACTTC. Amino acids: CASSLAAIQETQYF.

The CDR3 spells CASRETSTGELFF. Here the CDR3 DNA reads TGTGCCAGCAGGGAAACTAGTACCGGGGAGCTGTTTTTT. This rearrangement joins TRBV7-3 to TRBJ2-2; D perhaps matches TRBD2 (5 bases). Germline V gives CDR1 SGHTA, CDR2 FQGTGA. The CDR3 loop spans 13 amino acids. Between the trimmed V and J ends, which lost 6 bases and 5 bases, there was a span of 10 bases. The whole variable domain, remainder taken from reference TRBV7-3 and TRBJ2-2, is GAGVSQTPSNKVTEKGKYVELRCDPISGHTALYWYRQSLGQGPEFLIYFQGTGAADDSGLPNDRFFAVRPEGSVSTLKIQRTERGDSAVYLCASRETSTGELFFGEGSRLTVL.

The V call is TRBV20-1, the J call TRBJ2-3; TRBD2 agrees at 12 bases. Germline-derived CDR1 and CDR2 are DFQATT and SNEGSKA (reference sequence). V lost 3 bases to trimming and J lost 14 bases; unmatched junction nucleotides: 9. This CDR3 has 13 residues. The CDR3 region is CSARGKTSGRRYF. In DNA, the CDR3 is TGCAGTGCTAGGGGGAAAACTAGCGGGAGGCGGTATTTT.

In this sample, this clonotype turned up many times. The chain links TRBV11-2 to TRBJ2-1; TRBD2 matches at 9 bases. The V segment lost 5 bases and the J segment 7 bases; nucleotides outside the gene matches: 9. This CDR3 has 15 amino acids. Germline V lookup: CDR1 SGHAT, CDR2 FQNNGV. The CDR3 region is CASSPVAGGGNEQFF. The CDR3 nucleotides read TGTGCCAGCAGCCCAGTCGCGGGAGGGGGGAATGAGCAGTTCTTC.

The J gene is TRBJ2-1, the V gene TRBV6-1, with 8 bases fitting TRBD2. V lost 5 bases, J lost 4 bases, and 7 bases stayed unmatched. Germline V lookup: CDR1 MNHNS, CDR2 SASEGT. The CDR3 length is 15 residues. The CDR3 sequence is CASSSLAGGYNEQFF. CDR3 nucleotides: TGTGCCAGCAGTAGTCTAGCGGGTGGATACAATGAGCAGTTCTTC.

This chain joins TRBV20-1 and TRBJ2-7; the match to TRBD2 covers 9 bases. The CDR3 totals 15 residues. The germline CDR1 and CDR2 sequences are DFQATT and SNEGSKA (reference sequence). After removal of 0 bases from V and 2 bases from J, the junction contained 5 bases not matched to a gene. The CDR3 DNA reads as TGCAGTGCTAGAGACCAGCGGGAGGATCCCTACGAGCAGTACTTC. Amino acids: CSARDQREDPYEQYF.

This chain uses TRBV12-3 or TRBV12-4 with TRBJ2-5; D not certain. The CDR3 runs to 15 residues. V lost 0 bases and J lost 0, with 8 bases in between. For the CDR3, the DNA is TGTGCCAGCAGTTTAGCGGGCTGGTACCAAGAGACCCAGTACTTC. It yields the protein CASSLAGWYQETQYF.